What follows is one TCR beta chain and its context. What it binds is unknown. This entry belongs to a study of CD8 T cells in ankylosing spondylitis. The study's findings and limits: Clones linked to the disease showed a CD8+ phenotype. They occurred at relatively low frequencies in peripheral blood. A TCR beta motif of about 8 highly homologous variants appeared characteristic of ankylosing spondylitis blood. Researchers reportedly found disease-linked clones significantly enriched in matched ankylosing spondylitis synovial fluid.

V lost 1 base, J lost 5 bases, and 3 bases stayed unmatched. The CDR3 length is 16 residues. Germline CDR1 and CDR2: LNHNV and YYDKDF (reference sequence). Using its own MiXCR run on the 5' RACE reads, TCRdb lists one record per CDR3 protein. This repertoire shows some 800,000 distinct CDR3 sequences, 12% found once; its top ten account for 0.51%. The chain links TRBV15 to TRBJ2-3; 13 positions match TRBD2. The receptor's source is a male donor with ankylosing spondylitis. The sample taken for sequencing was blood, either unsorted or a sorted T cell fraction (not recorded which). The CDR3 region has the DNA TGTGCCACCAGCAGAGGACTAGCGGGAGGCGAAGATACGCAGTATTTT. Encoded protein: CATSRGLAGGEDTQYF.